This T cell receptor (beta chain) was sequenced for a study of beta chain features in type 1 diabetes. Study overall: Age, gender, cell numbers and subset yield matched between patients and controls. Examination covered some 110,000,000 sorted cells spanning all samples.

Naive, central memory, regulatory and stem cell-like memory cells within the CD4+ compartment were sorted using CD45RO/CCR7/CD25/CD127/CD95/CD27. The isolated RNA, all of it, was reverse transcribed, so expressed TCRB transcripts were what got sequenced. Deep immunoSEQ sequencing covered naive, central memory and regulatory T cell samples. Sequencing used immunoSEQ multiplex PCR; TCRdb keeps in-frame clones, though not all of them. The sample carries over 150,000 clones, about 13% recorded once. This clone has just a few counts. The CDR3 covers 16 residues. Germline V gene lookup returns CDR1 SGHTA and CDR2 FQGNSA. The trim removed 5 bases at V and 6 bases at J, leaving 9 bases unmatched.

V usage is TRBV7-2 and J usage is TRBJ2-1; 11 bases are a match to TRBD2. The TCR comes from a woman aged 18-29 years in good health. Sequencing used central memory CD4+ T cells from blood. CDR3 nucleotide sequence: TGTGCCAGCAGCGCCCAACTAGCGGGAGCCGGCAATGAGCAGTTCTTC. Translation gives CASSAQLAGAGNEQFF.